This paragraph reports one TCR beta chain. Germline V gene data show CDR1 as MGHRA and CDR2 as YSYEKL. This CDR3 spans 15 amino acids. V lost 4 bases to trimming and J lost 5 bases; unmatched junction nucleotides: 4. These data come from a study of blood T cell repertoires in COVID-19. Study as a whole: Samples of COVID-19 (acute and convalescent) were obtained from the United States, Italy and Spain.

Original processing methods: Reference gene primer amplification gave estimated nucleated cell counts. Only in-frame clones appear in the TCRdb table, and some are missing; sequencing was by immunoSEQ multiplex PCR. For V, J and clone size, that table is used; D and trimming come from the DNA. The sample has nearly 60,000 clones; more than 70% are singletons. The sample comprised peripheral blood. The genes are TRBV4-1 and TRBJ2-1; 11 nucleotides agree with TRBD2. The sequence was collected from a man between 40 and 49 years old with active COVID-19. This CDR3 reads CASSLSGRGDNEQFF. The CDR3 nucleotides are TGCGCCAGCAGCCTTAGCGGGAGGGGCGACAATGAGCAGTTCTTC.